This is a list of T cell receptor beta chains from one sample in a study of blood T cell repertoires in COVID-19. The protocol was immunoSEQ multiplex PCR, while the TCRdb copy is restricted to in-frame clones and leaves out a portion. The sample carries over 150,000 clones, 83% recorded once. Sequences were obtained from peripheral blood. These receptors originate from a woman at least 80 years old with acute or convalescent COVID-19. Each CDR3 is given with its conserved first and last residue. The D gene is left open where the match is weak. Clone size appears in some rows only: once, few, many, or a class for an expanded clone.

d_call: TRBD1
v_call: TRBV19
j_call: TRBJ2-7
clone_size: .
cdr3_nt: TGTGCCAGTAGTATAGCCGCTACAGGGGGCTACGAGCAGTACTTC
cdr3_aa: CASSIAATGGYEQYF

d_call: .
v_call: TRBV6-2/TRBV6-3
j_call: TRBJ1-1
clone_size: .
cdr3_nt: TGTGCCAGCAGTTACTCAATTATGAACACTGAAGCTTTCTTT
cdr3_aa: CASSYSIMNTEAFF

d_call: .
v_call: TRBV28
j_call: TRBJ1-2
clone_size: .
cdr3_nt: TGTGCCAGCAGGCCGGGACAACGGTCCTATGGCTACACCTTC
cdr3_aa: CASRPGQRSYGYTF

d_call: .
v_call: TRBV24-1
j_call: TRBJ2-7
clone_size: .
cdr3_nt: TGTGCCACCAATATCCCGGGTCCTACTATCTACGAGCAGTACTTC
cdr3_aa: CATNIPGPTIYEQYF

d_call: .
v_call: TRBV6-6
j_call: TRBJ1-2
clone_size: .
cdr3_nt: TGTGCCAGCAGTTGGCCGCGGCAGGGAGGGGACTATGGCTACACCTTC
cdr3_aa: CASSWPRQGGDYGYTF

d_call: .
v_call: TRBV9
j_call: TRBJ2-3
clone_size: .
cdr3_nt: TGTGCCAGCAGCGTTAGTAACAGGGAGACAGATACGCAGTATTTT
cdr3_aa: CASSVSNRETDTQYF

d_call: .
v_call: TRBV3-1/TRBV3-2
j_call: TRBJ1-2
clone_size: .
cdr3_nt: TGTGCCAGCAGCCAAAGCGGAGGGGGGGTTCGAGGCTACACCTTC
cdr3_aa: CASSQSGGGVRGYTF

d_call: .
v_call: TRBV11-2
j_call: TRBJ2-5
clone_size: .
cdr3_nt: TGTGCCAGCAGCCTCGGCGGGTTCCAAGAGACCCAGTACTTC
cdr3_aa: CASSLGGFQETQYF

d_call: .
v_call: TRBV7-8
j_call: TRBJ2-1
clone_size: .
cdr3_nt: TGTGCCAGCAGCCCACCAGGGATCCTACAAAGGGAGCAGTTCTTC
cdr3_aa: CASSPPGILQREQFF

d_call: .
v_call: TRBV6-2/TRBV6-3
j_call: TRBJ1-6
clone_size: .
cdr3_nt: TGTGCCAGCAGCGATACCGGACAGATCTGGAATTCACCCCTCCACTTT
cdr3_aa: CASSDTGQIWNSPLHF

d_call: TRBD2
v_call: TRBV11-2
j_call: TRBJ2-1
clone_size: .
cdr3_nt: TGTGCCAGCAGCTCCAGAAGGATGGGCGGGGGGCCGGGGGATGAGCAGTTCTTC
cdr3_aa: CASSSRRMGGGPGDEQFF

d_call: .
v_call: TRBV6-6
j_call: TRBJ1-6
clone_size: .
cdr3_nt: TGTGCCAGCGCCCCGGGACAATATAATTCACCCCTCCACTTT
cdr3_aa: CASAPGQYNSPLHF

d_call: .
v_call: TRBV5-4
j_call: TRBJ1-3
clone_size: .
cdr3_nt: TGTGCCAGCAGCTTACCTGGGGCAGCGGGTAACACCATATATTTT
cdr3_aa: CASSLPGAAGNTIYF

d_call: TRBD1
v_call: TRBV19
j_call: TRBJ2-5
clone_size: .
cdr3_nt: TGTGCCACCCGGGACAGGGGCCAAGAGACCCAGTACTTC
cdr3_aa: CATRDRGQETQYF

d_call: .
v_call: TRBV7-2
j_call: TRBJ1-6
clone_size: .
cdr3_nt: TGTGCCAGCAGCTTATACAGAGCCAATTCACCCCTCCACTTT
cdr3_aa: CASSLYRANSPLHF

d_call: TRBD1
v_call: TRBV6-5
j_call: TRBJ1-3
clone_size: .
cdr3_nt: TGTGCCAGCAGTTACCCGGACAGGGGACGAAACACCATATATTTT
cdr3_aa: CASSYPDRGRNTIYF

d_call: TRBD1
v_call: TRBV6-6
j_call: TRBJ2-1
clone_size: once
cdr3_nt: TGTGCCAGCAGTTACTCAAGGGACAGACTCAATGAGCAGTTCTTC
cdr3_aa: CASSYSRDRLNEQFF

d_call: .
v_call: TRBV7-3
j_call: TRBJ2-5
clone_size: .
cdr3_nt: TGTGCCAGCAGCTTAACGGGGGGACAGCACCAAGAGACCCAGTACTTC
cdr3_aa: CASSLTGGQHQETQYF

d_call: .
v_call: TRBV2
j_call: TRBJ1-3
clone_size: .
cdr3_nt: TGTGCCAGCAGGAGGGACAACGGAAACACCATATATTTT
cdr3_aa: CASRRDNGNTIYF

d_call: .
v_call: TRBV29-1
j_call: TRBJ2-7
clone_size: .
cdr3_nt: TGCAGCGTTGTGGACTTCTCCTACGAGCAGTACTTC
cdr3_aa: CSVVDFSYEQYF

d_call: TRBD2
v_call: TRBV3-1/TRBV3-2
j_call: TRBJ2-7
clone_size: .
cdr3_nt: TGTGCCAGCAGCCAAGGTCGGGGGGTCTTCTACGAGCAGTACTTC
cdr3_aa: CASSQGRGVFYEQYF

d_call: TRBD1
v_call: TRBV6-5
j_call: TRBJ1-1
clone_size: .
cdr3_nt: TGTGCCAGCAGTTCCCAGGGACAGGGGAACACTGAAGCTTTCTTT
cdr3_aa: CASSSQGQGNTEAFF

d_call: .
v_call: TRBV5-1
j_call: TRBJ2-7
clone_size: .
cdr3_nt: TGCGCCAGCAGCTTGGGAGGCACTACCTACGAGCAGTACTTC
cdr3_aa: CASSLGGTTYEQYF

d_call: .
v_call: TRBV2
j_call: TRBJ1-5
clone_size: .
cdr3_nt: TGTGCCAGCAGTGAATTGGGCCAGCCTAATCAGCCCCAGCATTTT
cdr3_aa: CASSELGQPNQPQHF

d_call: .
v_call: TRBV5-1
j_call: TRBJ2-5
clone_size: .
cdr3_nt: TGCGCCAGCAGCCCCAAGACAGGATCAGAGACCCAGTACTTC
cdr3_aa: CASSPKTGSETQYF

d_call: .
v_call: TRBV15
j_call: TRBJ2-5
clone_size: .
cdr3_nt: TGTGCCACCAGCAGAGATACGCAGCGTCAAGAGACCCAGTACTTC
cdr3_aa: CATSRDTQRQETQYF

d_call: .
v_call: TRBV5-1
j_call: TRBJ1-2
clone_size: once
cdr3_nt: TGCGCCAGCAGTAAGGAGGGGATGGACTATGGCTACACCTTC
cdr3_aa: CASSKEGMDYGYTF

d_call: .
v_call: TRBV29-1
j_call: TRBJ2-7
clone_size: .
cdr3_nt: TGCAGCGCCGCCAGGGACGAGCAGTACTTC
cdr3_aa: CSAARDEQYF

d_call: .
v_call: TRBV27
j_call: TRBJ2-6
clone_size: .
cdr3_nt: TGTGCCAGCAGTTTATACCGAGGTCTCTCTGGGGCCAACGTCCTGACTTTC
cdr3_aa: CASSLYRGLSGANVLTF

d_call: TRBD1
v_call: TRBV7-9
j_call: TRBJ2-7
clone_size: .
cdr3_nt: TGTGCCAGCAGCCACAGGGGGCGTCCGGACGAGCAGTACTTC
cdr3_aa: CASSHRGRPDEQYF

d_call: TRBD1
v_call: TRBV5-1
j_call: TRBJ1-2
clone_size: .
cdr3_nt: TGCGCCAGCAGCCCGGGGACAGGGGGCGGCTATGGCTACACCTTC
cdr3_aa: CASSPGTGGGYGYTF

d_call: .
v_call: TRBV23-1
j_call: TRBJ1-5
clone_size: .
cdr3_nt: TGCGCCAGCCCATCCGGGAAAAACGACAATCAGCCCCAGCATTTT
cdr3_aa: CASPSGKNDNQPQHF